This T cell receptor (beta chain) was recorded in a study of blood T cells in healthy people across ages. A J-beta primer mix and a sample-barcoded 5' primer were used in a second PCR of roughly 6 to 11 cycles. TCRdb re-called the 5' RACE reads with MiXCR, one entry per CDR3 protein. The data hold roughly 800,000 distinct CDR3 sequences, with around a quarter observed a single time. Each sample had at least 6.5 million PBMCs isolated. There are a few counts of this clonotype. The sample was also reused in another study, on T cells of mothers and their children. That work adds: Barcodes for each sample and 2-4 random nucleotides were added by the M1S primer used in the second PCR. Per child, around 3 million TCR beta CDR3 reads were obtained, against over 10 million per mother.

The TCR comes from a boy younger than 18 in good health. Sequencing was done on a sample of blood.

Here the CDR3 reads CASSSSSISASSTDTQYF. In nucleotides, the CDR3 is TGTGCCAGCAGTTCTTCTTCCATCAGCGCTTCTAGCACAGATACGCAGTATTTT. The chain is built from TRBV27 and TRBJ2-3; D remains ambiguous. V was shortened by 4 bases and J by 0 bases, with 20 bases between the two germline ends. The CDR3 has 18 residues. CDR1 is MNHEY, CDR2 SMNVEV, per germline (reference sequence).